The 22 T cell receptor beta chains below all came from one sample that was sequenced in a study of circulating CD8 cells and anti-PD-1 response in melanoma. Each library started from approximately 15 ng of total RNA using the QIAseq Immune Repertoire TCR panel. TCRdb analysed the reads with MiXCR anew, one entry per CDR3 protein. The table records some 420 distinct CDR3 sequences, 5.5% to 7.5% of them present only once. Four subsets defined by PD-1 and/or TIGIT were sorted from live CD3+CD8+TCRalphabeta+ cells. Specimen: CD8+ T cells from PBMCs, collected at baseline or after one month of anti-PD-1 therapy (not recorded which). The receptor source for this set is a human donor with melanoma.

This clonotype is labeled as large. The rearrangement uses TRBV4-2 and TRBJ2-7, with D possibly TRBD1 on 5 matching bases. V shed 3 bases and J shed 2 bases, with 14 bases lying between them. Germline V gene sequence: CDR1 LGHNA, CDR2 YNFKEQ. The CDR3 is made up of 15 amino acids. CDR3 bases: TGTGCCAGCAGCCAGTATACACAGGTAACCTACGAGCAGTACTTC. Protein: CASSQYTQVTYEQYF.

This clonotype was found a few times. The V call is TRBV19, the J call TRBJ1-1; perhaps TRBD1 as D (6 bases). The CDR3 covers 12 residues. V lost 6 bases, J lost 5 bases, and 10 bases lay in between. In germline, CDR1 is LNHDA, CDR2 SQIVND (reference sequence). The CDR3 is CASSTGLTEAFF. CDR3 nucleotides: TGTGCCAGTAGCACAGGGTTAACTGAAGCTTTCTTT.

This clonotype was recorded a few times. With a much larger clone just one base away, this may be a read error. CDR3 sequence reads: CASSQSNRGGREQCF. CDR3 in DNA: TGTGCCAGCAGCCAATCGAACAGGGGTGGGAGAGAGCAGTGCTTC. The rearrangement uses TRBV16 and TRBJ2-1; 7 bases align to TRBD1. The CDR3 totals 15 residues. The germline gives CDR1 KGHSY, CDR2 FQNENV.

By proportion, this clonotype is large. The chain uses TRBV5-5 and TRBJ2-3; TRBD1 matches 8 bases. With V trimmed by 4 bases and J by 6 bases, 4 bases remained unmatched. This CDR3 has 13 amino acids. Germline V gene data show CDR1 as SGHKS and CDR2 as YYEKEE (reference sequence). The CDR3 loop reads CASSQDRVDTQYF. The DNA for the CDR3 is TGTGCCAGCAGCCAGGACAGGGTGGATACGCAGTATTTT. Together with reference TRBV5-5 and TRBJ2-3, the CDR3 gives the full variable domain: DAGVTQSPTHLIKTRGQQVTLRCSPISGHKSVSWYQQVLGQGPQFIFQYYEKEERGRGNFPDRFSARQFPNYSSELNVNALLLGDSALYLCASSQDRVDTQYFGPGTRLTVL.

This clonotype counts as large. The CDR3 loop is CASTLAGGYNEQFF. The CDR3 nucleotides read TGCGCCAGCACCCTAGCGGGGGGCTACAATGAGCAGTTCTTC. The rearrangement uses TRBV5-1 and TRBJ2-1, with TRBD2 matching over 11 bases. V gave up 6 bases and J gave up 3 bases; unmatched junction bases: 2. This CDR3 has 14 amino acids. CDR1 and CDR2 (germline): SGHRS, YFSETQ. The full variable domain, rest sourced from reference TRBV5-1 and TRBJ2-1, is KAGVTQTPRYLIKTRGQQVTLSCSPISGHRSVSWYQQTPGQGLQFLFEYFSETQRNKGNFPGRFSGRQFSNSRSEMNVSTLELGDSALYLCASTLAGGYNEQFFGPGTRLTVL.

This clonotype is large. The genes are TRBV5-5 and TRBJ2-7; D tentatively fits TRBD1 or TRBD2 (5 bases each). The CDR3 is 15 residues long. Germline loops: CDR1 SGHKS, CDR2 YYEKEE (reference sequence). Trimming took off 0 bases at V and 5 bases at J, with 15 bases between the two ends. The CDR3 bases are TGTGCCAGCAGCTTGGAAGTGTCAGGGACCCACGAGCAGTACTTC. Its protein is CASSLEVSGTHEQYF.

This clonotype is labeled medium-sized. The V call is TRBV28, the J call TRBJ1-5; possible D gene TRBD1, 6 bases. V lost 1 base and J 4 bases, leaving 17 bases between the germline ends. Germline-derived CDR1 and CDR2 are MDHEN and SYDVKM. The CDR3 has 17 residues. CDR3 nucleotide sequence: TGTGCCAGCAGTTTATTGAACAGGGTGGTTAGTAATCAGCCCCAGCATTTT. It specifies CASSLLNRVVSNQPQHF.

This clonotype showed up just a few times. The rearrangement links TRBV9 to TRBJ2-7; TRBD2 aligns across 9 bases. The length of the CDR3 is 17 residues. Looked up from germline, CDR1 is SGDLS and CDR2 is YYNGEE. Trimming removed 4 bases from V and 0 bases from J; junction bases left unmatched: 11. CDR3 sequence: CASSPHQGLAASYEQYF. Here the CDR3 DNA reads TGTGCCAGCAGCCCCCACCAGGGACTAGCCGCCTCCTACGAGCAGTACTTC.

This clonotype is large in the sample. The chain carries TRBV20-1 and TRBJ2-7; 7 bases are shared with TRBD1. Unmatched junction bases numbered 10, after V lost 0 bases and J lost 2 bases. The CDR3 totals 16 residues. Per the germline V gene, CDR1 is DFQATT and CDR2 is SNEGSKA (reference sequence). CDR3 sequence: CSARDVKGTETYEQYF. CDR3 in DNA: TGCAGTGCTAGAGATGTAAAGGGGACAGAGACCTACGAGCAGTACTTC.

This clonotype is large by share. The chain has TRBV6-1 and TRBJ2-4, with 14 bases matching TRBD2. Unmatched junction bases numbered 6, after V lost 4 bases and J lost 1 base. The CDR3 length is 18 residues. Germline CDR1 MNHNS, CDR2 SASEGT. DNA of the CDR3: TGTGCCAGCAGTGGAAGGACTAGCGGGGGGAACGCCAAAAACATTCAGTACTTC. Translation: CASSGRTSGGNAKNIQYF.

This CDR3 is CASSFSTAEQYF. In DNA form, the CDR3 reads TGTGCCAGCAGTTTTTCGACGGCCGAGCAGTACTTC. The chain employs TRBV28 and TRBJ2-7; D unclear. Trimming took 3 bases from V and 6 from J, leaving 9 bases between them. The CDR3 is made up of 12 amino acids. Germline CDR1 and CDR2: MDHEN and SYDVKM.

The V gene is TRBV28, the J gene TRBJ2-1, with TRBD1 identical over 9 bases. Germline-derived CDR1 and CDR2 are MDHEN and SYDVKM. Unmatched junction bases numbered 1, after V lost 6 bases and J lost 1 base. The CDR3 runs to 14 residues. The CDR3 here is CASSDRGSYNEQFF. The CDR3 DNA follows: TGTGCCAGCAGCGACAGGGGGTCCTACAATGAGCAGTTCTTC.

This clonotype is classed as large. The V and J genes are TRBV27 and TRBJ2-7, with 8 nucleotides matching TRBD2. J was trimmed by 4 bases and V by 4 bases; bases with no gene match: 9. Germline CDR1 and CDR2: MNHEY and SMNVEV (reference sequence). The CDR3 is 15 amino acids. The DNA for the CDR3 is TGTGCCAGCAGTTCCCCCGGGACTAGAGATTACGAGCAGTACTTC. This sequence encodes CASSSPGTRDYEQYF.

This clonotype is labeled as medium-sized (0.01 to 0.1%). The CDR3: CASSYPGQWYEQYF. The CDR3 nucleotides read TGTGCCAGCAGCTATCCGGGACAGTGGTACGAGCAGTACTTC. This rearrangement joins TRBV14 to TRBJ2-7; 7 bases agree with TRBD1. The CDR3 sequence is 14 residues long. From germline, CDR1 is SGHDN and CDR2 FVKESK. J lost 4 bases, V lost 5 bases, and 8 bases had no gene match.

By sample share, this clonotype is large. The chain links TRBV7-3 to TRBJ2-3; possible D gene TRBD1, 6 bases. The CDR3 has 15 amino acids. The germline CDR1 and CDR2 sequences are SGHTA and FQGTGA. Trimming pared 5 bases from V and 5 bases from J, leaving 17 bases between. The CDR3 nucleotides read TGTGCCAGCAGCCTCTCAGTGGGGGCTTTAGATACGCAGTATTTT. Amino acids: CASSLSVGALDTQYF.

In its sample, this clonotype is large. V and J are TRBV16 and TRBJ2-1; 7 bases are shared with TRBD1. Germline V gene lookup returns CDR1 KGHSY and CDR2 FQNENV. V trimming: 0 bases; J trimming: 10 bases; junction bases outside the gene matches: 9. This CDR3 is 15 amino acids long. The DNA for the CDR3 is TGTGCCAGCAGCCAATCGAACAGGGGTGGGAGAGAGCAGTTCTTC. It is translated as CASSQSNRGGREQFF.

By frequency in the sample, this clonotype is large. This chain joins TRBV27 and TRBJ2-7, with 10 bases that match TRBD2. With V trimmed by 5 bases and J by 1 base, 2 bases remained unmatched. The germline gives CDR1 MNHEY, CDR2 SMNVEV (reference sequence). CDR3 length: 14 amino acids. The CDR3 sequence: CASSISGGSYEQYF. Written as DNA, the CDR3 is TGTGCCAGCAGTATTAGCGGGGGGTCCTACGAGCAGTACTTC.

In its sample, this clonotype ranks as medium-sized. The chain joins TRBV20-1 to TRBJ2-1; 7 bases are a match to TRBD2. The CDR3 totals 14 residues. V lost 5 bases to trimming and J lost 8 bases; unmatched junction nucleotides: 12. The germline V gene has CDR1 DFQATT and CDR2 SNEGSKA (reference sequence). The CDR3 nucleotides are TGCAGTGCTTGGACTAGGAGGGCTAAAGATGAGCAGTTCTTC. It yields the protein CSAWTRRAKDEQFF.

The gene calls are TRBV6-2 or TRBV6-3 and TRBJ1-5; D unclear. There are 14 residues in the CDR3. The germline V gene has CDR1 MNHEY and CDR2 SVGEGT. V was trimmed by 6 bases and J by 5 bases, leaving 14 bases between them. The CDR3 protein is CASSPPRADQPQHF. For the CDR3, the DNA is TGTGCCAGCAGCCCCCCGAGGGCAGATCAGCCCCAGCATTTT.

This clonotype is large (0.1 to 1%) in the sample. The chain employs TRBV27 and TRBJ2-5, with TRBD2 as a possible D gene (5 bases). V lost 11 bases and J lost 1, with 20 bases in between. Germline CDR1 is MNHEY and CDR2 is SMNVEV (reference sequence). This CDR3 spans 15 amino acids. The CDR3 region is CAAGSGNGVQETQYF. CDR3 bases: TGTGCCGCGGGCAGTGGGAATGGGGTCCAAGAGACCCAGTACTTC.

By proportion, this clonotype is large. This sequence joins TRBV6-5 and TRBJ1-5, with D tentatively TRBD1 (6 bases). V was trimmed by 5 bases and J by 3 bases, leaving 11 bases between them. CDR3 length equals 14 residues. CDR1 is MNHEY and CDR2 is SVGAGI in the germline V gene. In DNA, the CDR3 is TGTGCCAGCAGTACAGGGACTTCCAATCAGCCCCAGCATTTT. Translation: CASSTGTSNQPQHF.

This clonotype is large. The chain employs TRBV28 and TRBJ1-1; 10 bases map to TRBD1. Germline V gene sequence: CDR1 MDHEN, CDR2 SYDVKM. This CDR3 comprises 16 residues. The ends lost 5 bases at V and 1 base at J; junction bases unmatched: 7. The CDR3 coding sequence is TGTGCCAGCAGTCCCCCGGGACAGGGGCGGAACACTGAAGCTTTCTTT. This gives the protein CASSPPGQGRNTEAFF. The whole variable domain, remainder taken from reference TRBV28 and TRBJ1-1, is DVKVTQSSRYLVKRTGEKVFLECVQDMDHENMFWYRQDPGLGLRLIYFSYDVKMKEKGDIPEGYSVSREKKERFSLILESASTNQTSMYLCASSPPGQGRNTEAFFGQGTRLTVV.